This T cell receptor (beta chain) appears in the sequencing data of a study of regulatory T cells in long-lasting Graves disease. About the research overall: Persistent cases took antithyroid drugs over 5 years and stayed TSH receptor antibody positive. Regarding the study as a whole: Persistent disease was associated with favored TRBV28 usage and with favored use of TRBJ1-2 and TRBJ2-5. A greater number of public clonotypes (approximately 2,500) was shared by persistent patients than by new patients (around 1,000). Small sample size may have lowered accuracy.

Regarding this clonotype: Its matching antigen is unknown.

TCR beta libraries were built with iRepertoire HTBI primers and Arm-PCR of CDR3 regions. TCRdb redid the calling of the multiplex PCR reads with MiXCR, one entry per CDR3 protein. Found here are hundreds of thousands of distinct CDR3 sequences, 25% to 35% of them singletons; the top ten hold about 40%. This CDR3 is built from 14 residues. Deletions cut 5 bases from V and 1 base from J, with 11 bases between. The germline gives CDR1 SGHNT, CDR2 YENEEA. Time point indicated: persistent/refractory GD, antithyroid drugs over 5 years with positive TRAb. RNA from PBMCs was the source of the TCR library. The V call is TRBV11-3, the J call TRBJ1-1, with D maybe TRBD1 (6 bases). Sequences were derived from peripheral blood mononuclear cells (PBMCs), sampled when the disease was refractory, from a patient treated with antithyroid drugs. This TCR derives from a female donor with Graves disease. The chain's CDR3 is CASSVRGQNTEAFF. In DNA form, the CDR3 reads TGTGCCAGCAGCGTAAGGGGACAGAACACTGAAGCTTTCTTT.